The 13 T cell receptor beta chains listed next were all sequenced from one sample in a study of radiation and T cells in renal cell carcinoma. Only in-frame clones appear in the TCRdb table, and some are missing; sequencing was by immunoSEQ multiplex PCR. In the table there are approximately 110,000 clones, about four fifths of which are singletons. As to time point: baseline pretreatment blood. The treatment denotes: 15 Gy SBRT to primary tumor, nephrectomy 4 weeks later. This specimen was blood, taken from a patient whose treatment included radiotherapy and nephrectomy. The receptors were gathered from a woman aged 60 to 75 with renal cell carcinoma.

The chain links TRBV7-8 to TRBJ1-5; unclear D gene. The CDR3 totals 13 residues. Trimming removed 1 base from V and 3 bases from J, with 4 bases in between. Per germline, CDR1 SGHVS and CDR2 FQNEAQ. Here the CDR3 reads CASSLEINQPQHF. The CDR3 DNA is TGTGCCAGCAGCTTAGAGATCAATCAGCCCCAGCATTTT.

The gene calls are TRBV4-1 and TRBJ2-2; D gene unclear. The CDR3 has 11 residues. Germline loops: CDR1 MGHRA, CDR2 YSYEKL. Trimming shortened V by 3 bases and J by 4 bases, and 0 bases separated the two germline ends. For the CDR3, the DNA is TGCGCCAGCAGCCACACCGGGGAGCTGTTTTTT. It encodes CASSHTGELFF.

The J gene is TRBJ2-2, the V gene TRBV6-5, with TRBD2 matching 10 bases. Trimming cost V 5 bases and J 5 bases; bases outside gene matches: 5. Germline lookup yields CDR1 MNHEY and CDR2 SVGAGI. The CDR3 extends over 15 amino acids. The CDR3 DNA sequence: TGTGCCAGCAGTGCTAGCGGGAGAATGACCGGGGAGCTGTTTTTT. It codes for CASSASGRMTGELFF.

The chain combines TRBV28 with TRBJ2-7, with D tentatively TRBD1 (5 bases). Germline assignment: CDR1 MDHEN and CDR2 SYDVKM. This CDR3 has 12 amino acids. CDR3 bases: TGTCTACAGGACGGCCCGTACTACGAGCAGTACTTC. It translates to CLQDGPYYEQYF.

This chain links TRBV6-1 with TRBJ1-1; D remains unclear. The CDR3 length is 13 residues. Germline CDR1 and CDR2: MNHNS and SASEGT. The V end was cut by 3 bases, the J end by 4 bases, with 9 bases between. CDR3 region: CASSELGSTEAFF. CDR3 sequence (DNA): TGTGCCAGCAGTGAGCTGGGGAGCACTGAAGCTTTCTTT.

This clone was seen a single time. CDR3 in amino acids: CASSGRGDTGELFF. DNA of the CDR3: TGTGCCAGCAGCGGCAGGGGGGACACCGGGGAGCTGTTTTTT. V and J are TRBV9 and TRBJ2-2; tentatively, D is TRBD1 (7 bases). Trimming removed 3 bases from V and 3 bases from J, with 9 bases in between. This CDR3 spans 14 amino acids. Germline CDR1 reads SGDLS; CDR2 reads YYNGEE.

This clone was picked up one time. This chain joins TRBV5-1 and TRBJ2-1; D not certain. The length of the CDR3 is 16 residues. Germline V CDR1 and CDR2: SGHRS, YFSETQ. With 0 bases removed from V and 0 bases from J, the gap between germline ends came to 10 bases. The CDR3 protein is CASSLGGSSSYNEQFF. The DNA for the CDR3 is TGCGCCAGCAGCTTGGGGGGATCGAGCTCCTACAATGAGCAGTTCTTC.

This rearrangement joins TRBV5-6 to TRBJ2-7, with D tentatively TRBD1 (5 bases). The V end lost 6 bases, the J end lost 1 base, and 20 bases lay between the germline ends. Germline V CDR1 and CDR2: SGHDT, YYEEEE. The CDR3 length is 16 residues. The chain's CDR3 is CASTRSVLGASYEQYF. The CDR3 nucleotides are TGTGCCAGCACCCGATCCGTATTAGGGGCATCCTACGAGCAGTACTTC. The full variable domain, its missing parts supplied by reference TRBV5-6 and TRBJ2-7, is DAGVTQSPTHLIKTRGQQVTLRCSPKSGHDTVSWYQQALGQGPQFIFQYYEEEERQRGNFPDRFSGHQFPNYSSELNVNALLLGDSALYLCASTRSVLGASYEQYFGPGTRLTVT.

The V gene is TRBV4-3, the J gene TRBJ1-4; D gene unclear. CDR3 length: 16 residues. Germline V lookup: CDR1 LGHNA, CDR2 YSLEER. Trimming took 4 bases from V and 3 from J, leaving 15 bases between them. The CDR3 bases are TGCGCCAGCAGCCTAGGAGTAGGGTACGCTAATGAAAAACTGTTTTTT. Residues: CASSLGVGYANEKLFF.

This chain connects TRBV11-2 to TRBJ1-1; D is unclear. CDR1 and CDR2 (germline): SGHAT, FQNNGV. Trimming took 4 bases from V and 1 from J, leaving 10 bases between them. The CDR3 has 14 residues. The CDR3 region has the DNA TGTGCCAGCAGCTACTGGGGTCAGAACACTGAAGCTTTCTTT. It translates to CASSYWGQNTEAFF. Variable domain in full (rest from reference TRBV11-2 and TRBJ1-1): EAGVAQSPRYKIIEKRQSVAFWCNPISGHATLYWYQQILGQGPKLLIQFQNNGVVDDSQLPKDRFSAERLKGVDSTLKIQPAKLEDSAVYLCASSYWGQNTEAFFGQGTRLTVV.

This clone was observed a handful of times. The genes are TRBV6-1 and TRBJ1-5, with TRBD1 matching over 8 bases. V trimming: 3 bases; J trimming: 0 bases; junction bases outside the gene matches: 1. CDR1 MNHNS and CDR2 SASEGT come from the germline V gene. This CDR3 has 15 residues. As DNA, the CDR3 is TGTGCCAGCAGTGAGGGACAGGTTAGCAATCAGCCCCAGCATTTT. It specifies CASSEGQVSNQPQHF.

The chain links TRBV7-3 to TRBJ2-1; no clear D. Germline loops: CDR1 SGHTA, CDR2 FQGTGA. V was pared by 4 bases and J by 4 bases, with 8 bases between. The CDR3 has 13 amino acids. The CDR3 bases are TGTGCCAGCAGCTCAGCCAGATACAATGAGCAGTTCTTC. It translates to CASSSARYNEQFF.

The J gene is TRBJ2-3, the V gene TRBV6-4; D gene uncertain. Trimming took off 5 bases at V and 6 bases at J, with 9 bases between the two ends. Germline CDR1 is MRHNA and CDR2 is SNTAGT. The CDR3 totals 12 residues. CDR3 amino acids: CASSRSRDTQYF. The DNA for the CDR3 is TGTGCCAGCAGTAGATCTCGGGATACGCAGTATTTT.